In its sample, the clone carrying this TCR beta chain was seen once. The antigen is undetermined. The data stem from a study of post-analysis software for immune sequencing data. Across the whole study: As for disease course, relapsing-remitting, secondary progressive and progressive-relapsing multiple sclerosis were all included. Findings of the study overall: Co-batched samples clustered tightly together by F measure. Versus controls, multiple sclerosis patients showed significantly lower diversity (normalized Chao1). When patients were compared with controls, 5 or 6 TRBV segments were more frequent, TRBV5-6, TRBV5-1 and TRBV20-1 among them.

Unique molecular identifiers tagged the TCR beta cDNA libraries. Via MiXCR, TCRdb re-called the PCR reads, giving one row per CDR3 protein. Of about 560,000 distinct CDR3 sequences listed, roughly two fifths are singletons. Per the germline V gene, CDR1 is DFQATT and CDR2 is SNEGSKA (reference sequence). The CDR3 is 12 amino acids. V shed 2 bases and J shed 13 bases, with 17 bases lying between them. The sample was blood. The chain joins TRBV20-1 to TRBJ1-2; D unclear. The TCR originated in a girl under 18 with multiple sclerosis. CDR3 sequence reads: CSARTETAVITF. In nucleotides, the CDR3 is TGCAGTGCTAGAACCGAGACCGCGGTGATCACCTTC.